The 27 T cell receptor beta chains in this list originate from one sample, sequenced in a study of CD8+CD57+ T cells in acquired aplastic anemia. For CDR3 and TCR beta VDJ profiling, genomic DNA was the template used. MiXCR, run by TCRdb on the reads, gives a single entry per CDR3 protein. The data contain under 350,000 distinct CDR3 sequences, under 60% of them singletons. Selection for sequencing was limited to patients who had shown CD8+CD57+ cell expansion by flow cytometry. Sample: sorted CD4+, CD8+, or CD8+CD57+ T cells (not recorded which) from PBMCs. The receptors come from a human donor with aplastic anemia.

This clonotype appeared many times. V gene TRBV27 combines with J gene TRBJ1-4, with TRBD1 as a possible D gene (6 bases). Per the germline V gene, CDR1 is MNHEY and CDR2 is SMNVEV (reference sequence). Trimming pared 4 bases from V and 7 bases from J, leaving 16 bases between. The CDR3 is made up of 15 amino acids. CDR3 in DNA: TGTGCCAGCAGTTCACACGACAGGTTGGGTGAAAAACTGTTTTTT. Its protein product is CASSSHDRLGEKLFF.

A few counts support this clonotype. The chain couples TRBV20-1 to TRBJ1-2; TRBD1 matches 7 bases. Germline-derived CDR1 and CDR2 are DFQATT and SNEGSKA (reference sequence). J gave up 5 bases and V 4 bases, and 7 bases lay outside the gene matches. CDR3 length equals 13 residues. The CDR3 bases are TGCAGTGCTAAAACAGGGGACCTATATGGCTACACCTTC. Its translation is CSAKTGDLYGYTF.

This sequence joins TRBV19 and TRBJ2-1; D perhaps matches TRBD1 (6 bases). V shed 5 bases and J shed 8 bases, with 16 bases lying between them. This CDR3 spans 14 amino acids. CDR1 LNHDA and CDR2 SQIVND come from the germline V gene (reference sequence). The CDR3 DNA sequence: TGTGCCAGTAGTCCAGGGGCGACGATGCATGAGCAGTTCTTC. Amino acids: CASSPGATMHEQFF.

A word on this clonotype: The junction and the germline gene differ at one end; a read error may be behind it. The rearrangement links TRBV7-9 to TRBJ2-7, with D possibly matching TRBD2 (6 bases). The CDR3 totals 14 residues. In germline, CDR1 is SEHNR, CDR2 FQNEAQ (reference sequence). The CDR3 nucleotides read TGTGCCAGCAGCTTAGGGGCAGGGCCTAGCGAGCAGTGCTTC. Encoded protein: CASSLGAGPSEQCF.

This clonotype was observed once. The chain has TRBV20-1 and TRBJ2-3; 9 positions agree with TRBD2. Germline loops: CDR1 DFQATT, CDR2 SNEGSKA (reference sequence). This CDR3 is built from 13 residues. The V and J ends lost 4 bases and 10 bases, in that order; junction bases with no gene match: 9. The CDR3 is CSATDQGLAAQYF. The DNA of the CDR3 is TGCAGTGCTACAGACCAGGGACTAGCCGCGCAGTATTTT.

The V and J genes are TRBV20-1 and TRBJ1-5, with unresolved D. Trimming pared 6 bases from V and 2 bases from J, leaving 14 bases between. CDR1 is DFQATT and CDR2 is SNEGSKA in the germline V gene (reference sequence). The CDR3 is 14 residues long. The CDR3 DNA follows: TGCAGTGCACCTTATGGGAGGGGCAATCAGCCCCAGCATTTT. Encoded protein: CSAPYGRGNQPQHF.

The chain has TRBV11-3 and TRBJ2-5, with 7 bases aligning to TRBD2. Germline lookup yields CDR1 SGHNT and CDR2 YENEEA. The CDR3 length is 16 residues. The V gene end was trimmed by 5 bases and the J gene end by 2 bases; junction bases not matched to a gene: 11. CDR3 residues: CASSQDPGGGQETQYF. The CDR3 coding sequence is TGTGCCAGCAGCCAAGATCCGGGGGGTGGGCAAGAGACCCAGTACTTC.

The rearrangement joins TRBV5-1 to TRBJ2-7; 9 nucleotides match TRBD1. With V trimmed by 4 bases and J by 5 bases, 19 bases remained unmatched. Per the germline V gene, CDR1 is SGHRS and CDR2 is YFSETQ. The CDR3 runs 18 residues. CDR3 nucleotides: TGCGCCAGCAGCGTGACGGGAGTCCAACGGGACAGGGTTGACGAGCAGTACTTC. The encoded protein is CASSVTGVQRDRVDEQYF.

The chain uses TRBV2 and TRBJ1-1; a weak D match, TRBD1 (6 bases). This CDR3 has 12 amino acids. Germline CDR1 and CDR2: SNHLY and FYNNEI. V was pared by 0 bases and J by 7 bases, with 6 bases between. CDR3: CASSEATGEAFF. As DNA, the CDR3 is TGTGCCAGCAGTGAAGCGACAGGTGAAGCTTTCTTT.

This chain joins TRBV20-1 and TRBJ1-2, with a weak D call TRBD1 (6 bases). The CDR3 extends over 14 amino acids. Germline lookup yields CDR1 DFQATT and CDR2 SNEGSKA (reference sequence). Trimming cost V 1 base and J 4 bases, with 13 bases left between them. CDR3 protein: CSARGMGQVYGYTF. CDR3 coding DNA: TGCAGTGCTAGAGGCATGGGACAAGTCTATGGCTACACCTTC.

The J gene is TRBJ1-5, the V gene TRBV25-1, with a weak D call TRBD1 (5 bases). The ends were cut back, 0 bases at V and 0 bases at J, with 12 bases in the middle. CDR1 and CDR2 from the germline V gene are MGHDK and SYGVNS. CDR3 length: 17 residues. CDR3 sequence reads: CASSEYTGAYSNQPQHF. In DNA, the CDR3 is TGTGCCAGCAGTGAATATACAGGAGCATATAGCAATCAGCCCCAGCATTTT.

V and J are TRBV10-1 and TRBJ1-5; no firm D call. V was trimmed by 0 bases and J by 6 bases, leaving 18 bases between them. Germline V gives CDR1 WNHNN, CDR2 SYGVQD (reference sequence). The CDR3 has 17 amino acids. The CDR3 coding sequence is TGCGCCAGCAGTGAGTCGCGTGGTCGCGAGGGTGGTCAGCCCCAGCATTTT. Translation gives CASSESRGREGGQPQHF.

Comments on this clonotype: A much bigger clone sits one base away, suggesting this may be a read error. The conserved phenylalanine or tryptophan is not found at the CDR3 terminus, so this likely reflects a read error. The rearrangement joins TRBV20-1 to TRBJ1-1; weak D call: TRBD1 (5 bases). This CDR3 is 13 amino acids long. Germline loops: CDR1 DFQATT, CDR2 SNEGSKA (reference sequence). Trimming stripped 1 base from V and 6 bases from J, with 12 bases between. The CDR3 DNA reads TGCAGTGCTAGAGGTCGGCGGGGCGCTGAAGCTTTCCTT. This encodes CSARGRRGAEAFL.

This clonotype was observed a handful of times. The CDR3 DNA follows: TGTGCCAGCAGCTTGGGGGGGCTGGGTTCACCCCTCCACTTT. Amino acid sequence: CASSLGGLGSPLHF. The V gene is TRBV7-3, the J gene TRBJ1-6; D may be TRBD1 (6 bases). CDR1 is SGHTA, CDR2 FQGTGA, per germline. The V gene lost 3 bases and the J gene lost 9 bases, with 12 bases spanning the gap. The CDR3 extends over 14 amino acids.

The J gene is TRBJ1-2, the V gene TRBV2, with 7 bases identical to TRBD1. CDR3 length equals 14 residues. Germline-derived CDR1 and CDR2 are SNHLY and FYNNEI. The J segment lost 4 bases and the V segment lost 8 bases, leaving 10 bases of the junction unmatched. This CDR3 reads CASPAGQGGYGYTF. CDR3 DNA sequence: TGTGCCAGCCCAGCAGGGCAGGGGGGCTATGGCTACACCTTC.

Comments on this clonotype: Germline is not matched at one junction end, which may reflect a read error. V and J are TRBV20-1 and TRBJ1-4, with 8 positions matching TRBD1. This CDR3 spans 15 amino acids. Looked up from germline, CDR1 is DFQATT and CDR2 is SNEGSKA (reference sequence). CDR3 nucleotide sequence: TGCAGTGCTCCCCGACAGGGGAACCCTAATGAAAAACTGCTTTTT. It encodes CSAPRQGNPNEKLLF.

In its sample, this clonotype was seen many times. The chain has TRBV30 and TRBJ1-2; D uncertain. The CDR3 is 13 amino acids. Germline lookup yields CDR1 GTSNPN and CDR2 SVGIG (reference sequence). Trimming shortened V by 0 bases and J by 11 bases, and 16 bases separated the two germline ends. The CDR3 sequence: CAWSVQFGEGYTF. CDR3 bases: TGTGCCTGGAGTGTACAATTCGGGGAAGGTTACACCTTC.

The rearrangement links TRBV24-1 to TRBJ2-7, with 7 bases that match TRBD2. Germline values: CDR1 KGHDR, CDR2 SFDVKD. Trimming cost V 5 bases and J 3 bases; bases outside gene matches: 6. The CDR3 totals 14 residues. Written as DNA, the CDR3 is TGTGCCACCAGTGGTTCGGGACTACACTACGAGCAGTACTTC. Its translation: CATSGSGLHYEQYF.

This chain joins TRBV11-2 and TRBJ1-1; D not resolved. This CDR3 spans 15 amino acids. Germline V CDR1 and CDR2: SGHAT, FQNNGV. Trimming shortened V by 5 bases and J by 3 bases, and 16 bases separated the two germline ends. CDR3 sequence reads: CASSLGLAMDTEAFF. The CDR3 nucleotides are TGTGCCAGCAGCCTTGGACTGGCCATGGACACTGAAGCTTTCTTT.

This clonotype was recorded many times. The V gene is TRBV12-3 or TRBV12-4, the J gene TRBJ2-7; weak D call: TRBD2 (6 bases). The V and J ends lost 8 bases and 2 bases respectively, with 16 bases between them. This CDR3 has 14 residues. CDR3 residues: CASRPGTGTYEQYF. The CDR3 DNA reads TGTGCCAGCCGCCCCGGGACTGGGACCTACGAGCAGTACTTC.

The chain recombines TRBV12-3 or TRBV12-4 with TRBJ2-2; D is possibly TRBD2 (6 bases). V was clipped by 5 bases and J by 0 bases, with 13 bases between them. The CDR3 is 16 residues long. CDR3 nucleotides: TGTGCCAGCAGTCGCGGGGTACCCCCGAACACCGGGGAGCTGTTTTTT. As protein: CASSRGVPPNTGELFF.

This clonotype was seen a single time. V usage is TRBV2 and J usage is TRBJ1-1, with D maybe TRBD1 (6 bases). The V end lost 3 bases, the J end lost 4 bases, and 12 bases lay between the germline ends. The germline gives CDR1 SNHLY, CDR2 FYNNEI. This CDR3 is built from 14 residues. This CDR3 is CASSEVQGSTEAFF. The DNA of the CDR3 is TGTGCCAGCAGTGAGGTACAGGGAAGCACTGAAGCTTTCTTT.

The chain couples TRBV29-1 to TRBJ2-7, with D possibly being TRBD2 (6 bases). The CDR3 has 12 amino acids. CDR1 and CDR2 from the germline V gene are SQVTM and ANQGSEA. Trimming removed 4 bases from V and 5 bases from J, with 12 bases in between. This CDR3 reads CSVVSGVNEQYF. DNA of the CDR3: TGCAGCGTTGTTTCGGGGGTCAACGAGCAGTACTTC.

The rearrangement joins TRBV9 to TRBJ1-5; no clear D. V was shortened by 4 bases and J by 5 bases, with 13 bases between the two germline ends. CDR1 and CDR2 from the germline V gene are SGDLS and YYNGEE. This CDR3 has 14 amino acids. The CDR3 loop reads CASSLEGTDQPQHF. DNA of the CDR3: TGTGCCAGCAGCTTAGAAGGCACGGATCAGCCCCAGCATTTT.

This clonotype has ten or more counts. The chain recombines TRBV19 with TRBJ2-2; unclear D gene. The CDR3 is 12 amino acids. The germline CDR1 and CDR2 sequences are LNHDA and SQIVND (reference sequence). V lost 6 bases, J lost 5 bases, and 7 bases lay in between. CDR3 amino acids: CASSTLTGELFF. DNA of the CDR3: TGTGCCAGTAGCACCTTAACCGGGGAGCTGTTTTTT.

This chain links TRBV5-1 with TRBJ1-1, with 7 positions matching TRBD1. CDR1 and CDR2 (germline): SGHRS, YFSETQ. The CDR3 is 14 amino acids. Trimming at V came to 4 bases and at J to 2 bases, leaving 5 bases not matched to a gene. This CDR3 reads CASSPGQPNTEAFF. CDR3 nucleotides: TGCGCCAGCAGCCCGGGACAGCCCAACACTGAAGCTTTCTTT.

The DNA for the CDR3 is TGCAGTGCTAGAGAATTGGGTAGGGAAGCTTTCTTT. Its translation is CSARELGREAFF. The genes are TRBV20-1 and TRBJ1-1; D is unresolved. This CDR3 has 12 residues. Germline CDR1 and CDR2: DFQATT and SNEGSKA (reference sequence). V lost 0 bases and J lost 8, with 10 bases in between.